This T cell receptor beta chain was sequenced for a study of PD-1 blockade in classical Hodgkin lymphoma. Study-level background: It was nivolumab at 3 mg/kg, given intravenously every 2 weeks, that patients received.

A word on this clone: Its antigen is still unknown.

Germline V gene lookup returns CDR1 SEHNR and CDR2 FQNEAQ (reference sequence). The CDR3 is 18 amino acids. With 5 bases removed from V and 0 bases from J, the gap between germline ends came to 17 bases. All patients relapsed after autologous stem cell transplantation, and brentuximab vedotin exposure varied. When best responses were assessed, they were complete response, partial response or progressive disease. Study-level results: Reports indicated that newly diagnosed patients had lower baseline TCR diversity than healthy donors did.

Some clones are missing from TCRdb's copy, which holds only in-frame ones; the method was immunoSEQ multiplex PCR. The sample lists approximately 14,000 clones; around 83% were seen once. The material was peripheral blood mononuclear cells (PBMCs), obtained before the second cycle of nivolumab. This clonotype originated in a human donor with classical Hodgkin lymphoma. The chain recombines TRBV7-9 with TRBJ1-6; no clear D. In DNA, the CDR3 is TGTGCCAGCAGCCTCTCCCCGGACGGGAGCTCCTATAATTCACCCCTCCACTTT. Its protein product is CASSLSPDGSSYNSPLHF.